This entry is about one T cell receptor (beta chain). This clone was seen more than once but under ten times. Its target antigen remains unknown. It has no much larger one-base neighbor in the sample; base qualities were not kept. The time point label corresponds to: 2014-2015 season, pre-vaccination. TCRB sequencing was used to follow sorted CD4 subsets from the blood of adults before and after they were given the seasonal inactivated influenza vaccine (Fluvarix). To be eligible, subjects had to live in the community and must not have received influenza vaccine in the previous 6 months. Influenza vaccine contraindications, substance abuse, HIV/AIDS, active malignancy, immunomodulatory medication and active illness such as respiratory infection were included among the exclusion criteria. At each time point, somewhere between 40 and 100 mL of blood was taken. Non-naive CD4+CXCR5+PD-1+ cells were defined as circulating Tfh and were sorted into ICOS+CD38+ and ICOS-CD38- fractions. PBMC were isolated using Ficoll-Paque PLUS or SepMate separation. Before DNA extraction, cell subsets were sorted from PBMC on a BD FACS Aria.

The sample belongs to a study of follicular helper T cells after annual influenza vaccination (dated by TCRdb to 2015 to 2018). The study in broad terms: Blood was drawn on days 0, 7 and 28 after each seasonal influenza vaccination. Some subjects were followed across successive annual vaccinations spanning the 2013-2014, 2014-2015 and 2015-2016 seasons to study recall of cTfh clones. Multi-year samples were obtained from about 6 subjects, with two vaccination seasons covered for a few subjects and three seasons covered for two subjects. The 2013-2014 samples were cryopreserved, while the 2015 samples were processed right after collection. One week after vaccination, a second recruited cohort of roughly 12 subjects (Table S1) displayed a similar ICOS+CD38+ cTfh response. The research as a whole found: Day 7 ICOS+CD38+ clones were most often found later in ICOS-CD38- cTfh, suggesting that subset may serve as a memory reservoir. ICOS+CD38+ cTfh clonality correlated with the frequency of that population, and its change correlated with the change in circulating plasmablast frequency. Successive annual vaccinations recalled a recurring oligoclonal ICOS+CD38+ cTfh response that included tetramer and AIM influenza-specific clonotypes. Productive TCRB sequences were recovered from only about 8.5-20% of analyzed cells, so rare clonotypes could not be sampled.

The method behind the library was the immunoSEQ multiplex PCR assay. Adaptive Biotechnologies carried out TCRB amplification, library preparation, sequencing and preliminary bioinformatics at Survey level resolution. TCRB sequencing used multiplex PCR amplification of genomic DNA from sorted cTfh populations. The original methods were these. Clonality was calculated in R as 1 minus normalized Shannon entropy, and the Gini index was calculated with the R package ineq. The overlap score was defined as the summed counts of shared sequences divided by the total counts of all sequences in both compared samples. Fisher's exact test, with an assumed theoretical repertoire of 10^7 TCRB sequences, was used to assess the significance of shared clonotypes. The table comes from immuneACCESS by way of TCRdb, which keeps in-frame sequences with V and J called. Part of the clones is missing from these tables; in studies checked, under half for an unresolved V gene and the rest for unknown reasons. That table is the source of V, J and clone size, and D and trimming were worked out from the DNA. This sample gives some 30,000 clones in total; roughly 80% of them show up just once. Of the sample, 1% to 1.5% is held by the ten largest clones.

From the cysteine through the phenylalanine, the CDR3 covers 14 amino acids. Kept here is only the CDR3 DNA, which spans 42 bases and is read in frame from base 1. V drops 5 bases and J drops 6 bases, leaving 14 bases in between. CDR1 and CDR2 are drawn from the germline V gene (reference sequence): LNHDA, SQIVND. The V gene is TRBV19 and the J gene is TRBJ2-1; there is no confident call for the D gene. The source material was CXCR5+ CD38- circulating T follicular helper cells from blood, sampled on the day of influenza vaccination. According to the study, the label for this sample's cell subset or site signals: circulating Tfh, non-naive CD4+CXCR5+PD-1+ (ICOS+CD38+ or ICOS-CD38-). The TCR originated in an adult who received the influenza vaccine. CDR3 sequence: CASSPVRPGNEQFF. At the DNA level, the sequence is TGTGCCAGTAGTCCGGTAAGGCCGGGCAATGAGCAGTTCTTC. Joined to the reference TRBV19 and TRBJ2-1 proteins, this CDR3 gives the full variable domain: DGGITQSPKYLFRKEGQNVTLSCEQNLNHDAMYWYRQDPGQGLRLIYYSQIVNDFQKGDIAEGYSVSREKKESFPLTVTSAQKNPTAFYLCASSPVRPGNEQFFGPGTRLTVL.